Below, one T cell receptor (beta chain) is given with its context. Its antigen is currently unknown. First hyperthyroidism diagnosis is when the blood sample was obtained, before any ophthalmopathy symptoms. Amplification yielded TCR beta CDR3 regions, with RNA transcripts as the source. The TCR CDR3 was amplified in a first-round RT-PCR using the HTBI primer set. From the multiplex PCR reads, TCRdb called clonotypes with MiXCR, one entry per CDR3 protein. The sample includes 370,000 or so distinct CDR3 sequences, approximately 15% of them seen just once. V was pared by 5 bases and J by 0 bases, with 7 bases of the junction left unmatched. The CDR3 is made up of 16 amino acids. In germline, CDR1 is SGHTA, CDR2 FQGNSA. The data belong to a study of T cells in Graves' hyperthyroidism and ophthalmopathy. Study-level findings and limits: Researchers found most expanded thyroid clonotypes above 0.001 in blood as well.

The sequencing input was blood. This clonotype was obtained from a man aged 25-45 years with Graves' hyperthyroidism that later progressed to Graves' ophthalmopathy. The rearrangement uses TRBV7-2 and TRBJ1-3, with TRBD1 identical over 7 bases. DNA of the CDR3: TGTGCCAGCAGCCTAGGACAGGCTGGCTCTGGAAACACCATATATTTT. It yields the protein CASSLGQAGSGNTIYF.